A single sample gave rise to the 32 T cell receptor beta chains below, sequenced in a study of T cells in Graves' hyperthyroidism and ophthalmopathy. Amplification of TCR beta CDR3 regions was performed using RNA transcripts as template. With the HTBI primer set, the TCR CDR3 went through a first round of RT-PCR. From the multiplex PCR reads, TCRdb called clonotypes with MiXCR, one entry per CDR3 protein. The sample gives 550,000 to 700,000 distinct CDR3 sequences, about half of which show up once; 15% to 20% is in the top ten. Sequencing input: peripheral blood or thyroid tissue (not recorded which). These receptors were taken from an adult woman with Graves' disease, either hyperthyroidism or ophthalmopathy (not recorded which).

V gene TRBV7-8 combines with J gene TRBJ2-3, with 10 bases aligning to TRBD1. Per the germline V gene, CDR1 is SGHVS and CDR2 is FQNEAQ. Losses at the gene ends were 5 bases for V and 5 bases for J; bases not matched to a gene: 10. The CDR3 is 16 residues long. In DNA, the CDR3 is TGTGCCAGCAGCCAGCCTCGGGACAGGGGAATAGATACGCAGTATTTT. This codes for CASSQPRDRGIDTQYF.

V gene TRBV3-1 combines with J gene TRBJ2-7; a possible D gene is TRBD1 (6 bases). CDR1 and CDR2 (germline): LGHDT, YNNKEL (reference sequence). The V end was cut by 0 bases, the J end by 4 bases, with 16 bases between. The CDR3 consists of 16 residues. DNA for the CDR3: TGTGCCAGCAGCCAAGATTGGACAGCGAGAGGGTACGAGCAGTACTTC. Translated, it gives CASSQDWTARGYEQYF.

This chain links TRBV12-3 or TRBV12-4 with TRBJ2-5; the match to TRBD1 covers 9 bases. CDR3 length: 14 residues. The V segment lost 6 bases and the J segment 5 bases; nucleotides outside the gene matches: 7. The CDR3 nucleotides read TGTGCCAGCAGAAGACAGGGGGTGAGGGAGACCCAGTACTTC. Its protein is CASRRQGVRETQYF.

A few counts support this clonotype. The chain employs TRBV10-3 and TRBJ2-3; D is ambiguous. The V end lost 6 bases, the J end lost 0 bases, and 4 bases lay between the germline ends. The CDR3 length is 12 residues. From germline, CDR1 is ENHRY and CDR2 SYGVKD. The CDR3 spells CAIRGSTDTQYF. The CDR3 DNA reads TGTGCCATCAGGGGGAGCACAGATACGCAGTATTTT.

This chain joins TRBV10-3 and TRBJ1-2; the D is unclear. Germline V lookup: CDR1 ENHRY, CDR2 SYGVKD. V lost 10 bases to trimming and J lost 8 bases, with 17 bases between them. This CDR3 is 12 amino acids long. CDR3 region: CASTNPNAGYTF. CDR3 nucleotides: TGTGCCAGCACCAACCCGAATGCGGGCTACACCTTC.

This rearrangement joins TRBV28 to TRBJ2-7; D not resolved. Germline V gene data show CDR1 as MDHEN and CDR2 as SYDVKM. The CDR3 has 13 residues. V lost 10 bases and J 3 bases, leaving 16 bases between the germline ends. CDR3: CAIRKAAIYEQYF. The CDR3 DNA reads as TGTGCCATTCGAAAGGCAGCAATCTACGAGCAGTACTTC.

Remarks on this clonotype: Likely a read error: the CDR3 ends without its conserved phenylalanine or tryptophan. Because the CDR3's place on the DNA is in doubt, the DNA is left out and the CDR3 is given as listed by TCRdb. The genes are TRBV10-3 and TRBJ2-2; the table names TRBD1, a call not compared with the DNA. Germline lookup yields CDR1 ENHRY and CDR2 SYGVKD. The CDR3 comprises 13 residues, both ends counted. The CDR3 sequence is CAIAPVNTGELVL.

This clonotype was picked up one time. This chain joins TRBV7-2 and TRBJ2-6; the D gene is possibly TRBD1 (6 bases). V shed 5 bases and J shed 10 bases, with 9 bases lying between them. The length of the CDR3 is 12 residues. Germline assignment: CDR1 SGHTA and CDR2 FQGNSA. The CDR3 spells CASSEGVNVLTF. The CDR3 DNA follows: TGTGCCAGCAGCGAGGGGGTGAACGTCCTGACTTTC.

This clonotype was seen a handful of times. This rearrangement joins TRBV11-2 to TRBJ1-2; D is perhaps TRBD1 (5 bases). V lost 3 bases, J lost 5 bases, and 13 bases lay in between. Germline V gene sequence: CDR1 SGHAT, CDR2 FQNNGV. CDR3 length equals 14 residues. The CDR3 DNA reads TGTGCCAGCAGCTTCGTCCCCAGGACATATGGCTACACCTTC. Protein: CASSFVPRTYGYTF. Based on the CDR3 plus reference TRBV11-2 and TRBJ1-2, the full variable domain is EAGVAQSPRYKIIEKRQSVAFWCNPISGHATLYWYQQILGQGPKLLIQFQNNGVVDDSQLPKDRFSAERLKGVDSTLKIQPAKLEDSAVYLCASSFVPRTYGYTFGSGTRLTVV.

The gene calls are TRBV7-9 and TRBJ2-3; 7 bases fit TRBD2. Germline V gene lookup returns CDR1 SEHNR and CDR2 FQNEAQ (reference sequence). The V gene end was trimmed by 7 bases and the J gene end by 5 bases; junction bases not matched to a gene: 6. The CDR3 is 13 residues long. The CDR3, as DNA: TGTGCCAGCATCGGGAGGCAGAGAGATACGCAGTATTTT. This gives the protein CASIGRQRDTQYF.

This clonotype was detected many times. V is TRBV20-1 and J is TRBJ2-5, with a weak D call TRBD2 (6 bases). Trimming cost V 6 bases and J 2 bases, with 13 bases left between them. Germline V gives CDR1 DFQATT, CDR2 SNEGSKA (reference sequence). The length of the CDR3 is 13 residues. CDR3 sequence (DNA): TGCAGTGCACCTCGGGCGGGACAAGAGACCCAGTACTTC. This encodes CSAPRAGQETQYF.

The chain is built from TRBV25-1 and TRBJ1-6, with D perhaps matching TRBD1 (5 bases). The CDR3 length is 14 residues. CDR1 MGHDK and CDR2 SYGVNS come from the germline V gene. This CDR3 is CARESGAEVSPLHF. CDR3 sequence (DNA): TGTGCTAGAGAGAGTGGGGCCGAAGTATCACCCCTCCACTTT.

Many counts were recorded for this clonotype. V usage is TRBV24-1 and J usage is TRBJ1-2, with 9 bases identical to TRBD1. V was clipped by 5 bases and J by 6 bases; unmatched bases: 9. Germline CDR1 and CDR2: KGHDR and SFDVKD. The CDR3 contains 15 residues. CDR3 sequence: CATSGPVGQGHGYTF. The DNA for the CDR3 is TGTGCCACCAGTGGCCCCGTGGGACAGGGCCATGGCTACACCTTC.

The chain uses TRBV4-1 and TRBJ1-4, with 10 bases that match TRBD1. Germline values: CDR1 MGHRA, CDR2 YSYEKL. The CDR3 runs to 19 residues. Germline trimming cut 2 bases from V and 7 bases from J; bases unmatched to any gene: 16. Here the CDR3 reads CASSQHKYSTGGLIEKLFF. CDR3 bases: TGCGCCAGCAGCCAACATAAATACTCGACAGGGGGCCTGATTGAAAAACTGTTTTTT.

The table lists this clonotype with a few counts. The V and J genes are TRBV6-5 and TRBJ1-1, with D unresolved. This CDR3 comprises 13 residues. Germline-derived CDR1 and CDR2 are MNHEY and SVGAGI. V gave up 2 bases and J gave up 4 bases, with 8 bases separating them. CDR3: CASSYAIGTEAFF. Here the CDR3 DNA reads TGTGCCAGCAGTTACGCCATAGGCACTGAAGCTTTCTTT.

This clonotype appeared many times. The rearrangement links TRBV19 to TRBJ1-5; D is uncertain. Trimming stripped 6 bases from V and 5 bases from J, with 23 bases between. The CDR3 length is 17 residues. Germline loops: CDR1 LNHDA, CDR2 SQIVND (reference sequence). The CDR3 DNA reads TGTGCCAGTAGATTTACCTTCCGCGAGATTGGCCATCAGCCCCAGCATTTT. Translated, it gives CASRFTFREIGHQPQHF. Based on the CDR3 plus reference TRBV19 and TRBJ1-5, the full variable domain is DGGITQSPKYLFRKEGQNVTLSCEQNLNHDAMYWYRQDPGQGLRLIYYSQIVNDFQKGDIAEGYSVSREKKESFPLTVTSAQKNPTAFYLCASRFTFREIGHQPQHFGDGTRLSIL.

As to this clonotype: This could be a read error, since a much larger clone is one nucleotide away. This chain joins TRBV10-1 and TRBJ2-2, with D perhaps matching TRBD2 (6 bases). The V gene's germline CDR1 is WNHNN and CDR2 SYGVQD (reference sequence). The CDR3 spans 15 residues. CDR3 residues: CASTGVGGYTGGLFF. The CDR3 DNA is TGTGCCAGCACTGGGGTCGGGGGTTACACCGGGGGGCTGTTTTTT.

This clonotype was detected ten times or more. This chain uses TRBV7-8 with TRBJ1-5; 8 bases align to TRBD1. This CDR3 is 17 amino acids long. V was clipped by 4 bases and J by 0 bases; unmatched bases: 8. Germline CDR1 reads SGHVS; CDR2 reads FQNEAQ. This chain's CDR3 is CASSSGTGGYSNQPQHF. The DNA for the CDR3 is TGTGCCAGCAGCTCCGGGACAGGTGGATATAGCAATCAGCCCCAGCATTTT. Using reference TRBV7-8 and TRBJ1-5 for the parts outside the CDR3, the full variable domain is GAGVSQSPRYKVAKRGQDVALRCDPISGHVSLFWYQQALGQGPEFLTYFQNEAQLDKSGLPSDRFFAERPEGSVSTLKIQRTQQEDSAVYLCASSSGTGGYSNQPQHFGDGTRLSIL.

On this clonotype: The conserved final phenylalanine or tryptophan is absent from the CDR3, which likely points to a read error. The DNA is left out, because the CDR3 cannot be placed on it with certainty; the CDR3 is given as TCRdb lists it. CDR3 protein: CAIRSPGTGDL. The rearrangement joins TRBV10-3 to TRBJ1-4; whether TRBD1, the table's D call, matches the DNA was not checked. CDR1 and CDR2 from the germline V gene are ENHRY and SYGVKD. 11 amino acids form the CDR3, both terminal residues included.

The rearrangement links TRBV28 to TRBJ2-7; 9 bases are a match to TRBD2. V trimming: 8 bases; J trimming: 3 bases; junction bases outside the gene matches: 5. CDR1 is MDHEN and CDR2 is SYDVKM in the germline V gene. CDR3 length equals 13 residues. The CDR3 loop is CASGQLAGYEQYF. Here the CDR3 DNA reads TGTGCCAGCGGTCAACTAGCGGGCTACGAGCAGTACTTC.

This clonotype occurred many times. V and J are TRBV7-3 and TRBJ1-2; D ambiguous. Germline CDR1 SGHTA, CDR2 FQGTGA. Trimming removed 0 bases from V and 2 bases from J, with 13 bases in between. The CDR3 runs to 16 residues. The CDR3 loop is CASSLTGRLKNYGYTF. The CDR3 DNA is TGTGCCAGCAGCTTAACGGGCAGGCTAAAGAACTATGGCTACACCTTC.

This clonotype has at least ten counts. The V and J genes are TRBV12-3 or TRBV12-4 and TRBJ2-5, with 12 bases that match TRBD1. The CDR3 contains 16 residues. Germline trimming cut 7 bases from V and 5 bases from J; bases unmatched to any gene: 11. CDR3 sequence: CASTLLGQGAGETQYF. The CDR3 DNA is TGTGCCAGCACCCTTCTGGGACAGGGGGCAGGGGAGACCCAGTACTTC.

The chain carries TRBV19 and TRBJ1-5; D uncertain. Germline V gene lookup returns CDR1 LNHDA and CDR2 SQIVND (reference sequence). V was trimmed by 9 bases and J by 3 bases, leaving 18 bases between them. The CDR3 is made up of 15 amino acids. The CDR3 reads CASKKMEGDNQPQHF. The CDR3 DNA sequence: TGTGCCAGCAAAAAGATGGAGGGAGACAATCAGCCCCAGCATTTT.

This clonotype was counted a few times. The CDR3 nucleotides are TGTGCCAGCAGAGGGACAGGGTCGGAGACCCAGTACTTC. Encoded protein: CASRGTGSETQYF. The V call is TRBV6-1, the J call TRBJ2-5; 9 bases line up with TRBD1. The CDR3 has 13 residues. The J segment lost 5 bases and the V segment lost 6 bases, leaving 4 bases of the junction unmatched. Germline assignment: CDR1 MNHNS and CDR2 SASEGT.

The chain has TRBV11-2 and TRBJ1-2; a possible D gene is TRBD1 (5 bases). This CDR3 has 13 amino acids. Trimming stripped 5 bases from V and 8 bases from J, with 15 bases between. Per the germline V gene, CDR1 is SGHAT and CDR2 is FQNNGV. The CDR3 here is CASSQGLVDGYTF. In DNA form, the CDR3 reads TGTGCCAGCAGCCAGGGCTTGGTGGACGGCTACACCTTC.

This clonotype was seen ten or more times. The chain uses TRBV9 and TRBJ1-5; 7 nucleotides match TRBD1. Per germline, CDR1 SGDLS and CDR2 YYNGEE. The CDR3 sequence is 15 residues long. V dropped 0 bases and J dropped 6; count of bases not matched to a gene: 6. CDR3 DNA sequence: TGTGCCAGCAGCGTAGAAGGGGGCCATGTTCAGCCCCAGCATTTT. Protein sequence: CASSVEGGHVQPQHF.

In its sample, this clonotype was seen a few times. This chain links TRBV10-3 with TRBJ1-1, with a weak D call TRBD1 (5 bases). V gave up 8 bases and J gave up 5 bases, with 15 bases separating them. The CDR3 covers 13 residues. CDR1 and CDR2 from the germline V gene are ENHRY and SYGVKD. CDR3 amino acids: CAISGRDGTEAFF. Here the CDR3 DNA reads TGTGCCATCTCGGGCAGGGACGGGACTGAAGCTTTCTTT.

Comment on this clonotype: The junction departs from the called germline gene at one end, perhaps through a read error. The chain recombines TRBV9 with TRBJ1-1; D is perhaps TRBD1 (6 bases). The CDR3 length is 17 residues. Germline CDR1 and CDR2: SGDLS and YYNGEE. The CDR3, as DNA: TGTGCCAGCAGCGTATCCCCTAGCGGGGGCGCGAACACCGAAGCTTTCTTT. As protein: CASSVSPSGGANTEAFF.

The V call is TRBV6-1, the J call TRBJ1-1; perhaps TRBD1 as D (5 bases). The CDR3 length is 13 residues. CDR1 is MNHNS, CDR2 SASEGT, per germline. With 2 bases removed from V and 11 bases from J, the gap between germline ends came to 15 bases. The CDR3 loop is CASSERSEEGAFF. CDR3 nucleotides: TGTGCCAGCAGTGAAAGGAGCGAGGAGGGGGCTTTCTTT.

This clonotype was picked up many times. The chain uses TRBV7-2 and TRBJ2-7; D remains ambiguous. The germline gives CDR1 SGHTA, CDR2 FQGNSA. The V end lost 3 bases, the J end lost 7 bases, and 19 bases lay between the germline ends. The CDR3 is 15 amino acids. The CDR3 DNA sequence: TGTGCCAGCAGCTTGGGCACGTCGAGGTTCGGGGAGCAGTACTTC. This gives the protein CASSLGTSRFGEQYF.

The sample holds one count of this clonotype. The rearrangement uses TRBV7-9 and TRBJ1-3; D may be TRBD1 (5 bases). Germline V gene lookup returns CDR1 SEHNR and CDR2 FQNEAQ (reference sequence). V lost 1 base and J 0 bases, leaving 10 bases between the germline ends. The CDR3 runs 16 residues. The DNA of the CDR3 is TGTGCCAGCAGCTTAGAGACCGGGACCTCTGGAAACACCATATATTTT. Its translation is CASSLETGTSGNTIYF.

The count of this clonotype is one. At one of its ends the junction is not consistent with the germline gene, which may arise from a read error. The chain recombines TRBV7-9 with TRBJ1-5; the D gene is possibly TRBD1 (6 bases). Looked up from germline, CDR1 is SEHNR and CDR2 is FQNEAQ (reference sequence). The CDR3 extends over 15 amino acids. The CDR3: CASSWYPGGDQPQHF. DNA of the CDR3: TGTGCCAGCAGCTGGTACCCGGGGGGCGATCAGCCCCAGCACTTT.